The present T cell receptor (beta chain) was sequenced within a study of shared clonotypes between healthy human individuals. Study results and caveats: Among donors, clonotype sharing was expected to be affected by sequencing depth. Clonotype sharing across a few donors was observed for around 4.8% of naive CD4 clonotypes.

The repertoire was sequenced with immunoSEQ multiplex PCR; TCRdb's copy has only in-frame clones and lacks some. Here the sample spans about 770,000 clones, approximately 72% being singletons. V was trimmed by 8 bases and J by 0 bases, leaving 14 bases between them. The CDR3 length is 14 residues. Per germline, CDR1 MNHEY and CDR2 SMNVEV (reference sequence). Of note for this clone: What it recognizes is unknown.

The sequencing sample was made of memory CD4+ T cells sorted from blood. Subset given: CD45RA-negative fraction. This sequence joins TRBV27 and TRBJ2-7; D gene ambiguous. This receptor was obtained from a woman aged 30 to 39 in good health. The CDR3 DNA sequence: TGTGCCAGCGGTTGGTTAGGAAGCTCCTACGAGCAGTACTTC. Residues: CASGWLGSSYEQYF.